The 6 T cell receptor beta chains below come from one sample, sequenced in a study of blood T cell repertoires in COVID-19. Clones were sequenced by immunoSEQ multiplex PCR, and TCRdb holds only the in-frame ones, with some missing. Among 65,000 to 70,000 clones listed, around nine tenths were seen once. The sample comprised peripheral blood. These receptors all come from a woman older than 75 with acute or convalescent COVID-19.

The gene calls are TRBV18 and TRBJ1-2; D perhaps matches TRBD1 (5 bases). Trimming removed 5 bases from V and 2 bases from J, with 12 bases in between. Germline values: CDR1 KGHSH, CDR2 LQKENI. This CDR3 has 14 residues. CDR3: CASSLTALNYGYTF. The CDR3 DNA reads TGTGCCAGCTCATTGACAGCGTTGAACTATGGCTACACCTTC.

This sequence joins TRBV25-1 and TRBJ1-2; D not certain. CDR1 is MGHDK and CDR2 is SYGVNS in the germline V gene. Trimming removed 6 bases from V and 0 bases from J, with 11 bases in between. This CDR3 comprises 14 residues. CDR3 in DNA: TGTGCCAGCAGCGGCAGGCTGGCTAACTATGGCTACACCTTC. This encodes CASSGRLANYGYTF.

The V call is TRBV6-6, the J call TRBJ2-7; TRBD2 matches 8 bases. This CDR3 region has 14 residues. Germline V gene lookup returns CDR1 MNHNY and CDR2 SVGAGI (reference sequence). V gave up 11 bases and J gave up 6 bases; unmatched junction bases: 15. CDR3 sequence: CAVSTGTSFSEQYF. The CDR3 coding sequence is TGTGCCGTATCCACCGGGACTAGTTTCTCCGAGCAGTACTTC.

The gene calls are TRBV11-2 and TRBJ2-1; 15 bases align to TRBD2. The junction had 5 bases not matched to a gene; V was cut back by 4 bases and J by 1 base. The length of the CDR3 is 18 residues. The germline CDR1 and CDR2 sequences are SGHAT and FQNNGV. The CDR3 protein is CASSWGTSGRSSYNEQFF. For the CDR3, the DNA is TGTGCCAGCAGCTGGGGGACTAGCGGGAGGAGTTCCTACAATGAGCAGTTCTTC.

CDR3 sequence reads: CASSRRLPIFSETQYF. Here the CDR3 DNA reads TGTGCCAGCAGCAGGCGGCTTCCCATTTTCTCTGAAACCCAGTACTTC. The V and J genes are TRBV3-1 (or the pseudogene TRBV3-2) and TRBJ2-5, with D hard to call. Trimming pared 5 bases from V and 8 bases from J, leaving 24 bases between. Looked up from germline, CDR1 is LGHDT and CDR2 is YNNKEL (reference sequence). The CDR3 is made up of 16 amino acids.

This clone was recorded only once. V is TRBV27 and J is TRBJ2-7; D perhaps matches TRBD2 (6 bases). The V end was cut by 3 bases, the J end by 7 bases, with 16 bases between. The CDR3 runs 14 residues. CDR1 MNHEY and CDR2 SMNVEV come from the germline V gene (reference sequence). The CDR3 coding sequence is TGTGCCAGCAGTTTCCAGCCCCAAAGCGGGGAGCAGTACTTC. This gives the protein CASSFQPQSGEQYF.